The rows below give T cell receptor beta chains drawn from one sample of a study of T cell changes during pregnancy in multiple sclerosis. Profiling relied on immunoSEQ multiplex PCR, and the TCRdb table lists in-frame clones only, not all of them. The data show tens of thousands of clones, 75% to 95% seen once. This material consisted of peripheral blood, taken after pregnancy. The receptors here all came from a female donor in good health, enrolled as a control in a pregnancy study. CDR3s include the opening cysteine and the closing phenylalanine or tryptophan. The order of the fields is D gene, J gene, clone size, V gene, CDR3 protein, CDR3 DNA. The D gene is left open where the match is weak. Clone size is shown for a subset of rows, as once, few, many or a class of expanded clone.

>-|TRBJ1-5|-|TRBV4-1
CASSLRGVDQPQHF
TGCGCCAGCAGCCTCAGGGGTGTCGATCAGCCCCAGCATTTT
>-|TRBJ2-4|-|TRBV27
CASSLGWGRQVGKNIQYF
TGTGCCAGCAGTTTGGGGTGGGGAAGACAGGTTGGCAAAAACATTCAGTACTTC
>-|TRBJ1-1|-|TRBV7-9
CASSFEYPTTEAFF
TGTGCCAGCAGCTTCGAGTACCCAACCACTGAAGCTTTCTTT
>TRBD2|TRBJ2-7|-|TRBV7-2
CASSTGRGAYEQYF
TGTGCCAGCAGCACCGGGCGGGGGGCCTACGAGCAGTACTTC
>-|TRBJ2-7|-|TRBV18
CASGGAMEELYEQYF
TGTGCCAGCGGAGGGGCAATGGAGGAATTGTACGAGCAGTACTTC
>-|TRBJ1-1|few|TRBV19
CASRRNAEAFF
TGTGCCAGTAGGAGAAACGCTGAAGCTTTCTTT
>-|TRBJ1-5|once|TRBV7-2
CASSLVGGRVEPQHF
TGTGCCAGCAGCTTAGTCGGGGGGCGCGTAGAGCCCCAGCATTTT
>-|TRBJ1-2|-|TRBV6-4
CASALRGGYTF
TGTGCCAGCGCCCTGAGAGGAGGCTACACCTTC
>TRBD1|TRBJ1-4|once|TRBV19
CASSIARTGNEKLFF
TGTGCCAGTAGTATAGCTAGGACAGGGAATGAAAAACTGTTTTTT
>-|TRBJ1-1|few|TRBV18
CASSPEDSHAFF
TGTGCCAGCTCACCGGAGGACAGCCATGCTTTCTTT
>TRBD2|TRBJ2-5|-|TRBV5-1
CASSLGASGEGTQYF
TGCGCCAGCAGCTTGGGGGCTAGCGGAGAAGGGACCCAGTACTTC
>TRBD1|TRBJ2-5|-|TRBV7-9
CASSPTGNGETQYF
TGTGCCAGCAGCCCGACAGGGAATGGGGAGACCCAGTACTTC
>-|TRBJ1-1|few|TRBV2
CASSEQNTEAFF
TGTGCCAGCAGTGAACAGAACACTGAAGCTTTCTTT
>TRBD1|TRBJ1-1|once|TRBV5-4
CASSPPKGQVISGEAFF
TGTGCCAGCAGCCCGCCGAAAGGACAGGTTATCTCAGGTGAAGCTTTCTTT
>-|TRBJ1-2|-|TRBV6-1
CASSEATAPNYGYTF
TGTGCCAGCAGTGAGGCTACAGCCCCTAACTATGGCTACACCTTC
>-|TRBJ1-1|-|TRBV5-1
CASSLGWGLGETEAFF
TGCGCCAGCAGCCTGGGGTGGGGGCTCGGGGAAACTGAAGCTTTCTTT
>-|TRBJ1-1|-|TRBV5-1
CASSLVSVNTEAFF
TGCGCCAGCAGCTTGGTATCGGTGAACACTGAAGCTTTCTTT
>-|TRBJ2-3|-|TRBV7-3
CASSSQGQGDTQYF
TGTGCCAGCAGCTCCCAGGGGCAGGGAGATACGCAGTATTTT
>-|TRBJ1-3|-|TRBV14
CASSLRVAGNTIYF
TGTGCCAGCAGCCTGAGGGTGGCTGGAAACACCATATATTTT
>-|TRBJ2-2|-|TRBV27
CASSPIHPPGWQGRGELFF
TGTGCCAGCAGTCCGATACACCCTCCAGGGTGGCAGGGAAGGGGGGAGCTGTTTTTT
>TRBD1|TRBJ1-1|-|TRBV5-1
CASSITDRVNTEAFF
TGCGCCAGCTCGATTACTGACAGGGTAAACACTGAAGCTTTCTTT
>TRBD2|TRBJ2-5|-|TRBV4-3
CASSQDTGGIETQYF
TGCGCCAGCAGCCAAGATACGGGGGGTATCGAGACCCAGTACTTC
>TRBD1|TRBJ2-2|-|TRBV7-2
CASSKIDRGPGELFF
TGTGCCAGCAGCAAAATCGACAGGGGGCCCGGGGAGCTGTTTTTT
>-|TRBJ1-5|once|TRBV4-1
CASSRKITQGYSNQPQHF
TGCGCCAGCAGCCGCAAGATAACACAGGGATATAGCAATCAGCCCCAGCATTTT
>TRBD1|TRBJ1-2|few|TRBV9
CASSGDGTGANYGYTF
TGTGCCAGCAGCGGAGACGGGACAGGGGCTAACTATGGCTACACCTTC
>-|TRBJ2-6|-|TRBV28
CASSLDGANVLTF
TGTGCCAGCAGTCTAGATGGGGCCAACGTCCTGACTTTC
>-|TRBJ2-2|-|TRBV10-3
CAISSGTANTGELFF
TGTGCCATCAGTTCAGGAACCGCGAACACCGGGGAGCTGTTTTTT
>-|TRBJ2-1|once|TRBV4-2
CASSPRTYNEQFF
TGTGCCAGCAGCCCCCGGACATACAATGAGCAGTTCTTC
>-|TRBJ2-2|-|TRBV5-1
CASSLSYTGELFF
TGCGCCAGCAGCTTGTCGTACACCGGGGAGCTGTTTTTT
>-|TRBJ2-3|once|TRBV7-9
CASSLALQGYGTDTQYF
TGTGCCAGCAGCTTAGCCCTCCAGGGATATGGGACAGATACGCAGTATTTT
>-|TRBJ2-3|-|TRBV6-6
CASSYSGGRITDTQYF
TGTGCCAGCAGTTACTCGGGGGGGCGGATCACAGATACGCAGTATTTT
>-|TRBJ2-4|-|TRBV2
CASNTVSSLAKNIQYF
TGTGCCAGCAATACAGTTTCGAGTCTCGCCAAAAACATTCAGTACTTC
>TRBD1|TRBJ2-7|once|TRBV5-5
CASSSHLTGTGAYEQYF
TGTGCCAGCAGCTCTCACTTGACCGGGACAGGAGCCTACGAGCAGTACTTC
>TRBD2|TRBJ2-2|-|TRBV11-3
CASSWTSGSGELFF
TGTGCCAGCAGCTGGACTAGCGGAAGCGGGGAGCTGTTTTTT
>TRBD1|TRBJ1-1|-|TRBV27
CASSKTGGRTEAFF
TGTGCCAGCAGTAAGACAGGGGGGAGAACTGAAGCTTTCTTT
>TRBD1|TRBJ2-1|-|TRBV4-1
CASSYRGQGIYEQFF
TGCGCCAGCAGCTACCGGGGACAGGGAATTTATGAGCAGTTCTTC
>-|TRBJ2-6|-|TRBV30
CAWLDYSGANVLTF
TGTGCCTGGTTAGATTACTCTGGGGCCAACGTCCTGACTTTC
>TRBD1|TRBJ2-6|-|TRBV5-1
CASSPRQGKATSGANVLTF
TGCGCCAGCAGCCCTAGACAGGGTAAGGCTACATCTGGGGCCAACGTCCTGACTTTC
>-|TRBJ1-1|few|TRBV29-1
CSVEDREAGGTEAFF
TGCAGCGTTGAAGATCGGGAGGCCGGGGGCACTGAAGCTTTCTTT
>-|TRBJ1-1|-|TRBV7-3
CASSPYTGLGTEAFF
TGTGCCAGCAGCCCCTATACAGGGTTGGGCACTGAAGCTTTCTTT
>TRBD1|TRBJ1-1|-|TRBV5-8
CASRSSDRARNTEAFF
TGTGCCAGCAGAAGTTCCGACAGGGCCCGAAACACTGAAGCTTTCTTT
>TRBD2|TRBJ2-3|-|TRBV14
CASSQTGLVRTTDTQYF
TGTGCCAGCAGTCAAACCGGACTAGTCAGGACCACAGATACGCAGTATTTT
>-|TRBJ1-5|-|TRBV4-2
CASSASVGQVNQPQHF
TGTGCCAGCAGCGCCTCCGTGGGACAAGTCAATCAGCCCCAGCATTTT
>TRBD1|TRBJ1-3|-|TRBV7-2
CASSSGQASSGNTIYF
TGTGCCAGCAGCTCAGGACAGGCCAGCTCTGGAAACACCATATATTTT
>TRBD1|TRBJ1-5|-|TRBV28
CASRDPDRARQPQHF
TGTGCCAGCAGGGACCCAGACAGGGCCCGTCAGCCCCAGCATTTT
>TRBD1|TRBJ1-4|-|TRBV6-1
CASSEDRGRSDEKLFF
TGTGCCAGCAGTGAAGACAGGGGGCGCAGTGATGAAAAACTGTTTTTT
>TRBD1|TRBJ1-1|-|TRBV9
CASSAPRQGADTEAFF
TGTGCCAGCAGCGCCCCGAGACAGGGGGCGGACACTGAAGCTTTCTTT
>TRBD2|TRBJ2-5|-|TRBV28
CASSTGTSGGRAQYF
TGTGCCAGCAGTACCGGGACTAGCGGGGGTCGGGCCCAGTACTTC
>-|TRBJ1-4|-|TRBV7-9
CASSPSPGDEKLFF
TGTGCCAGCAGCCCTAGTCCGGGAGATGAAAAACTGTTTTTT
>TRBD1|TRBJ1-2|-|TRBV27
CASSPRTGEGYTF
TGTGCCAGCAGTCCCCGGACAGGGGAGGGCTACACCTTC
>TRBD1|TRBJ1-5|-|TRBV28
CASSTLRTGGNQPQHF
TGTGCCAGCAGCACCCTCCGGACAGGGGGCAATCAGCCCCAGCATTTT